This TCR beta chain appears in the sequencing data of a study of Tregs in tolerant kidney transplant recipients (dated by TCRdb to the late 2010s). Background on the whole study: Before combined kidney and bone marrow transplantation, this study identified donor-specific regulatory T cells using TCRbeta sequencing and then followed those same cells after transplant. Several methods of expanding Tregs specific for an allogeneic donor were compared by TCRbeta repertoire sequencing in a few healthy controls. What the authors observed across the whole study: The most biologically relevant and donor-specific TCRbeta repertoire appeared to be identified by expanding Tregs with activated donor B cells. Because the study included only a small number of patients, the results must be confirmed in larger populations and under other immunosuppression protocols. Biological reproducibility was not directly addressed, though technical replication error appeared minimal.

Genomic DNA was extracted from sorted cells with the QIAGEN DNeasy Blood and Tissue Kit for TCRbeta CDR3 sequencing. High-throughput TCRbeta CDR3 sequencing was carried out commercially through immunoSEQ, with PCR amplification with bias correction and internal controls included. The published analysis was carried out like this. Unique productive TCRbeta sequences were defined by CDR3 nucleotide sequence where primers matched, otherwise by CDR3 amino acid sequence with Vbeta and Jbeta genes. As a correction for sorting error, sequences shared between sorted populations at a frequency ratio of 2:1 or less were discarded, and the remaining shared sequences were assigned to the higher population. A sequence counted as donor-reactive if, in CFSE-low cells, the sequence had a frequency of at least 0.01% and was expanded at least 5-fold compared with unstimulated cells. Repertoire divergence was quantified by Jensen-Shannon divergence calculated from the top 100 TCRbeta sequences ranked by frequency. For samples with multiple sequencing runs, sorting error was corrected in each run separately before the runs were combined. Here the immuneACCESS table is served through TCRdb, limited to in-frame sequences with V and J called. Missing clones are a known gap in these copies; in checked studies unresolved V genes cover under half, and the rest lacks a known reason. Clonal size and the V and J genes are those of that table, whereas D and trimming came from the DNA. For this sample there are roughly 250,000 clones; about 86% appear just once. The ten largest clones take up 0.55% to 0.65% of the sample.

As to this clone: What antigen it recognizes has not been identified. There are no base qualities to consult, and no much larger clone falls within one base.

Trimming at the junction amounts to 6 bases on V and 4 bases on J, and the germline ends lie 7 bases apart. Based on the germline V gene (reference sequence), the CDR1 and CDR2 sequences are DFQATT and SNEGSKA. The cysteine opens and the phenylalanine closes a CDR3 of 11 amino acids. The CDR3 DNA has 33 bases and is translated from base 1. Unstimulated Tregs (CD4+CD25+CD127-), CD4+ non-Tregs (CD4+CD25-), CD4 and CD8 cells were FACS-sorted from thawed PBMCs. Blood from healthy controls was obtained either as purchased buffy coats or from healthy volunteers. Healthy control blood was separated into PBMCs by Ficoll density gradient and cryopreserved, and patient PBMCs were collected both before and after transplant.

The specimen was CD4+ T cells from blood. The TCR originated in a human donor in good health. The chain was built from TRBV20-1 and TRBJ2-1, with the identity of the D gene unclear. The bases are TGCAGTGCCGACGATTACAATGAGCAGTTCTTC. Its translation reads: CSADDYNEQFF.